Listed here is a single T cell receptor (beta chain). The antigen is undetermined. V lost 3 bases and J lost 5; bases outside the gene matches: 11. The CDR3 totals 17 residues. Looked up from germline, CDR1 is SEHNR and CDR2 is FQNEAQ (reference sequence). Amplification used 60 Vbeta primers and 13 Jbeta primers. Sequencing was performed with immunoSEQ multiplex PCR; in TCRdb, only in-frame clones are kept and a portion is missing. The table has about 200,000 clones, just under 70% seen once. This sample is part of a study of cytomegalovirus exposure and HLA in healthy donors. General observations from the study: Listed as cytomegalovirus-associated were approximately 160 TCR beta chains. In an earlier analysis, productive rearrangement rates for most beta V segments clustered near 87% or 30%. Trimming of TCR beta V- and J-genes showed a link, identified in a later analysis, to a missense DCLRE1C variant. According to a later analysis, donors in an Asian-associated ancestry cluster reportedly had fewer N-insertions than the approximately 730-donor mean.

This receptor was obtained from a man aged 40-49 years in good health and CMV-seropositive. Sequencing used PBMCs. V is TRBV7-9 and J is TRBJ2-4; 9 nucleotides agree with TRBD1. The CDR3 coding sequence is TGTGCCAGCAGCTTCGCCCCGGGACAGGGTCCGGAAAACATTCAGTACTTC. Protein sequence: CASSFAPGQGPENIQYF. The variable domain in full, completed from reference TRBV7-9 and TRBJ2-4, reads DTGVSQNPRHKITKRGQNVTFRCDPISEHNRLYWYRQTLGQGPEFLTYFQNEAQLEKSRLLSDRFSAERPKGSFSTLEIQRTEQGDSAMYLCASSFAPGQGPENIQYFGAGTRLSVL.